Described below is a single T cell receptor (beta chain) sequence and its context. Its antigen is currently unknown. The data were obtained in a study of cytomegalovirus exposure and HLA in healthy donors. Study-level information: A subsequent analysis reported that the roughly 120 validation repertoires were produced on the same platform that had also been used for the 666 first-cohort repertoires.

The donors were in the roughly 130-subject validation cohort, distinct from the roughly 700-subject first cohort. The assay was immunoSEQ multiplex PCR, and TCRdb's table has in-frame clones only and misses some. The sample yields roughly 150,000 clones, approximately 87% seen once. Findings and limits, study-wide: It was approximately 150 TCR beta chains that were listed as cytomegalovirus-associated.

V was trimmed by 5 bases and J by 5 bases, leaving 15 bases between them. The CDR3 extends over 15 amino acids. Germline V lookup: CDR1 KGHSH, CDR2 LQKENI. This receptor was taken from a woman aged 25 to 39 in good health and CMV-seronegative. The chain recombines TRBV18 with TRBJ1-4; possible D gene TRBD1, 6 bases. The sequencing input was PBMCs. The CDR3, as DNA: TGTGCCAGCTCAGAACAGACAGGCAGAAATGAAAAACTGTTTTTT. Residues: CASSEQTGRNEKLFF.